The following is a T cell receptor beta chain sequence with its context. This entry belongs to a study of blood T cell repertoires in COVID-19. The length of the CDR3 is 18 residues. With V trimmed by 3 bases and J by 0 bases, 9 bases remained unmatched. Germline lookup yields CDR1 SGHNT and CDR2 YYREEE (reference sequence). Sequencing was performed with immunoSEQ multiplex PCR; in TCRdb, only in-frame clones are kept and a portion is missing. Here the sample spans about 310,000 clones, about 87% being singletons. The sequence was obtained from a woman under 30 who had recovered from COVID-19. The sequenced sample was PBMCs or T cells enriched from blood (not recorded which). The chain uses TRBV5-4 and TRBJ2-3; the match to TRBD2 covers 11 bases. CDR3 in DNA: TGTGCCAGCAGCTGGGCACTAGCGGGGGTGGGAAGCACAGATACGCAGTATTTT. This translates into CASSWALAGVGSTDTQYF.